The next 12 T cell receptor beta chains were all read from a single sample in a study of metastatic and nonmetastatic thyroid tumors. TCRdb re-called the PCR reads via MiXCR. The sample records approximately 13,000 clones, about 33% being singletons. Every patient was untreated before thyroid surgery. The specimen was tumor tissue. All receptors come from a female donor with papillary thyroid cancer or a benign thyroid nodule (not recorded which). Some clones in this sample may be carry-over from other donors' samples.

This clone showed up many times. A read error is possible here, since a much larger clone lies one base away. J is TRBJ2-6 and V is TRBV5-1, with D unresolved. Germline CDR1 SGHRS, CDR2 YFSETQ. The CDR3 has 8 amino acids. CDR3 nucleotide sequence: TGCGCCAGCGGCGAGCCTGGTTTC. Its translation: CASGEPGF.

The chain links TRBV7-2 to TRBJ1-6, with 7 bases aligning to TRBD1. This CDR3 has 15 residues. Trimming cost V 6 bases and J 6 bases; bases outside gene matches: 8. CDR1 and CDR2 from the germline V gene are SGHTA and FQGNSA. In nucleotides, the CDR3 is TGTGCCAGCAGGGTGACAGGGACGGGTAATTCACCCCTCCACTTT. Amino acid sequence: CASRVTGTGNSPLHF.

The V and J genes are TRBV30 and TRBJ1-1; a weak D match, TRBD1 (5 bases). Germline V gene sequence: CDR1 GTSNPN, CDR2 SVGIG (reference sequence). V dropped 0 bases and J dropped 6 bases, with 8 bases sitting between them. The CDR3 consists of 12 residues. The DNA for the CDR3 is TGTGCCTGGAGTGTGGGGGGGTCTGAAGCTTTCTTT. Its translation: CAWSVGGSEAFF.

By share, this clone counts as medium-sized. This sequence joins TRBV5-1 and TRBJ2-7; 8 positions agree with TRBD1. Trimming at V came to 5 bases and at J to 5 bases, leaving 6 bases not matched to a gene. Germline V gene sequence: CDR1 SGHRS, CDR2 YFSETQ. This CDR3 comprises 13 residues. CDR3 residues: CASSRQGRDEQYF. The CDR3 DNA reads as TGCGCCAGCAGTAGACAGGGGAGAGACGAGCAGTACTTC.

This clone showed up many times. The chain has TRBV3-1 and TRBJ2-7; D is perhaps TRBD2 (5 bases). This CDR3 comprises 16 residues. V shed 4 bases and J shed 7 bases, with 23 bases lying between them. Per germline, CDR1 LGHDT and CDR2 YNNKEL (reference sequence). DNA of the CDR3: TGTGCCAGCAGCCCTAAGCTCAGGACTTCTAGGAGGGAGCAGTACTTC. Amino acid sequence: CASSPKLRTSRREQYF.

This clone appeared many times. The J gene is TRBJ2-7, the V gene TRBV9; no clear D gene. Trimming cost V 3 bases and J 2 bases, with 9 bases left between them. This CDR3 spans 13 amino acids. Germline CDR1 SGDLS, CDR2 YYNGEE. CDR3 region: CASSGTNPYEQYF. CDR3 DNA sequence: TGTGCCAGCAGCGGCACAAACCCCTACGAGCAGTACTTC.

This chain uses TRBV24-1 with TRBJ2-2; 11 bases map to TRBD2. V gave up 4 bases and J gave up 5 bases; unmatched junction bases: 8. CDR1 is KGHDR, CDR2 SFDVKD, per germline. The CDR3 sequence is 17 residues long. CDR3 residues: CATSDNSGRAGTGELFF. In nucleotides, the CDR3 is TGTGCCACCAGTGACAATAGCGGGAGGGCCGGAACCGGGGAGCTGTTTTTT.

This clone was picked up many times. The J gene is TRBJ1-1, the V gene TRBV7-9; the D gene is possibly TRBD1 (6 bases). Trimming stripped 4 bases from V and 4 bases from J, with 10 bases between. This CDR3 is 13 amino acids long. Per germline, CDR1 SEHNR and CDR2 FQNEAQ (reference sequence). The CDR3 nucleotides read TGTGCCAGCAGCTCCACAGGGCCCACTGAAGCTTTCTTT. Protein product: CASSSTGPTEAFF.

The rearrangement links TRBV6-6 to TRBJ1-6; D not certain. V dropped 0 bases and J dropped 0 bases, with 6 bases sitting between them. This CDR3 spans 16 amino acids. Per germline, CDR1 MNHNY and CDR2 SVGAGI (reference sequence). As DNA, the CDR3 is TGTGCCAGCAGTTACTCCTGGAGCTCCTATAATTCACCCCTCCACTTT. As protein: CASSYSWSSYNSPLHF.

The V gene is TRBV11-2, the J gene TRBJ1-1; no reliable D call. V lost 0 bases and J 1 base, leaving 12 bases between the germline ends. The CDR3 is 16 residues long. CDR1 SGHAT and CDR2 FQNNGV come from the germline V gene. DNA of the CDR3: TGTGCCAGCAGCTTAGATGCGGGAATTGGGAACACTGAAGCTTTCTTT. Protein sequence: CASSLDAGIGNTEAFF.

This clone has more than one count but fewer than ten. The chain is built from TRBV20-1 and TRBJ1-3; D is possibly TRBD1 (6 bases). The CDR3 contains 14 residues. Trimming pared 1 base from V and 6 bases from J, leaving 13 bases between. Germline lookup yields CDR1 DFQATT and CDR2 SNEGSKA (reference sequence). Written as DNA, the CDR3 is TGCAGTGCTAGAGTTCCGGACAGCACAAACACCATATATTTT. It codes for CSARVPDSTNTIYF.

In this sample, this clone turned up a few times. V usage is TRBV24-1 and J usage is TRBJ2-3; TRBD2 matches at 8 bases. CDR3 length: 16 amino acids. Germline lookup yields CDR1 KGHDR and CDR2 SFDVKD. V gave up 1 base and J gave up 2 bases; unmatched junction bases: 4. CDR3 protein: CATSDFTSGNTDTQYF. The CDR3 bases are TGTGCCACCAGTGATTTCACTAGCGGTAACACAGATACGCAGTATTTT.